This T cell receptor (beta chain) was observed in a study of shared clonotypes between healthy human individuals (dated by TCRdb to between 2020 and 2021). About the full investigation: Three men and two women, aged 18 to 49 years, made up the cohort. To estimate repertoire size and how much clonotypes are shared between individuals, the study performed deep sequencing of blood TCR repertoires from roughly five healthy adults. Each donor's leukapheresis produced roughly between roughly 0.9 and 9 billion PBMCs. To increase sequencing depth and limit assay-specific biases, TCR repertoire library preparation and sequencing were carried out by different laboratories using diverse techniques. For each donor, CD4 naive and CD4 memory were each run on three plates, CD8 naive on two plates, and CD8 memory on one plate. Beyond this particular receptor, the publication reports: Rarefaction of sorted-subset datasets indicated incomplete sequencing despite the large sequencing depth. When a handful of donors were compared, the shared fraction of clonotypes was around 4.6% for naive CD4, about 4% for naive CD8, 2% to 2.5% for memory CD4, and 0.4% for memory CD8. Estimated clonotype richness was generally larger for naive than for memory subsets. Sampling was limited to blood, and TCR repertoires in tissue likely differ from TCR repertoires in blood. Compared with non-shared clonotypes, clonotypes shared by all four sorted-subset donors had higher generation probabilities. Because the study included a small number of donors, the genetic and exposure-history diversity represented was limited. Pairwise subsampling indicated that sequencing depth was expected to affect the degree of clonotype sharing among donors.

Sequences MNHEY (CDR1) and SVGAGI (CDR2) are obtained from the germline V gene. The CDR3 runs 14 residues from the cysteine to the phenylalanine. Only CDR3 DNA remains: 42 bases, in frame from the first base. V is pared back by 0 bases and J by 3 bases, with 6 bases lying between the germline termini. CD8 naive samples were CD45RO-negative cells positively selected for CCR7, giving a CD45RA+CCR7+ population that excluded TemRA cells. Donors were healthy HIV-negative adults with no recently reported acute infections or vaccinations. All donors were Caucasian adults living in Nashville, Tennessee, USA. Blood was obtained by leukapheresis, after which PBMCs were separated by Ficoll-Histopaque density gradient centrifugation and cryopreserved in liquid nitrogen vapor phase. Purity and quantity of every magnetically sorted T cell population were checked by analytical flow cytometry. Genomic DNA was isolated from each sorted fraction and quantified by UV absorbance on a Nanodrop 2000c.

Using the deep immunoSEQ assay, TCR CDR3 regions were amplified from genomic DNA by multiplex PCR. For each cell subset, the extracted genomic DNA was distributed evenly across all wells of several immunoSEQ 96-well plates, and each plate served as one replicate. For sorted subsets, each replicate PCR was loaded with roughly 190 ng genomic DNA, equivalent to 25,000 to 30,000 T cell genomes. The purified libraries were quantified using a Qubit 3.0 fluorometer, sized with a Bioanalyzer 2100, and then quantified again using the KAPA Library Quantification kit. Every immunoSEQ 96-well plate was sequenced on a separate single-read 150-cycle Illumina NextSeq 550 flow cell. As for how the authors treated the data: The immunoSEQ output contained only junctional sequences without quality scores, so filtering could not match that applied to full-length reads. Sequences were annotated with PyIR, a Python wrapper for IgBLAST v1.9, using IMGT germline references to assign V/J genes and CDR3. Reads were removed for weak V/J assignments (E-value above 1e-6), missing CDR3, stop codons, out-of-frame junctions, or ambiguous translated residues. V3J clonotypes were defined as sequences sharing an identical inferred V gene, J gene, and CDR3 amino acid sequence. Percentage overlap between repertoires was computed as shared unique clonotypes divided by the size of the smaller repertoire. Three approaches were used to assess repertoire richness: RTK rarefaction, the Chao1 estimator, and Recon v2.1 estimates of unobserved clonotypes. OLGA was used to compute generation probabilities for all TCRbeta clonotypes that the gDNA method yielded from a handful of donors. Not all clones reach the TCRdb copy of this immuneACCESS table, which keeps in-frame sequences only. Checked studies attribute under half of the gap to unresolved V genes and leave the rest unexplained. That table supplies the V and J calls and clone size; D and trimming were determined from the DNA. This sample lists over 2,000,000 clones; roughly 93% were detected once. The ten largest clonotypes hold about 1.7% of the sample.

Turning to this clone: Its antigen specificity is not known. No much larger clonotype is one base removed from it; base qualities were not supplied.

The sequencing sample was made of naive CD8+ T cells from PBMCs. The intended sense of this specimen's cell subset or site label: CD45RA+CCR7+. This sequence originates from a man between 18 and 29 years old in good health. Some clones in this sample may be carry-over from other donors' samples. Recombination joined TRBV6-5 with TRBJ1-5; the D gene cannot be resolved reliably. The nucleotide sequence is given as TGTGCCAGCAGTTACTCGGCAGCCAATCAGCCCCAGCATTTT. The encoded protein is CASSYSAANQPQHF.